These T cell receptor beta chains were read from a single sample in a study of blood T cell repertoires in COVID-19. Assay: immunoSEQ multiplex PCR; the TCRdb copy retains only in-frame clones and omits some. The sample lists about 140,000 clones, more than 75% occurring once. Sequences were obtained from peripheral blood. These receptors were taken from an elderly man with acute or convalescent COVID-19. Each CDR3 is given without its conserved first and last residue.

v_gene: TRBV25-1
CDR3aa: ASSEYRVIGHTEAF

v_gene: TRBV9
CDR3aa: ASSPQTGGLTEAF

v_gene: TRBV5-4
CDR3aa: ASSLALELARDTQY

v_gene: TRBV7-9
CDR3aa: ASSSRTGKISSYNEQF

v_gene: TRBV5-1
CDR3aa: ASSLQGTGNTIY

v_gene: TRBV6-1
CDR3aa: ASSETTATGELF

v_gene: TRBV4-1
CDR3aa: ASSGGGLGNEQF

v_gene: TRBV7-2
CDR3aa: ASSLSGGAGDTQY

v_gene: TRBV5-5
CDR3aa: ASSLDGPSRSQG

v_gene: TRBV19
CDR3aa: ASSPTTGNTGSPLH

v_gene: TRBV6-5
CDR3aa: ATKDLETEKLF

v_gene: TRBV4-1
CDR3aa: ASSQPQLSGANVLT

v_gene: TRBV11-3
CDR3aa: ASSQMAGTQY

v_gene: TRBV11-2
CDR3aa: ASSLPSAANEAF

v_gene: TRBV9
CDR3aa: ASSVRAGGRGEQF

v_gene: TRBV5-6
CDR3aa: ASSLAGTGGYNSPLH

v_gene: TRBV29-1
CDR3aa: SIWTGQKLF

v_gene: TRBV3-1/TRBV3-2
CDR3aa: ASSQGGTAVEKLF

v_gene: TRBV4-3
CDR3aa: ASSQERGDTQY